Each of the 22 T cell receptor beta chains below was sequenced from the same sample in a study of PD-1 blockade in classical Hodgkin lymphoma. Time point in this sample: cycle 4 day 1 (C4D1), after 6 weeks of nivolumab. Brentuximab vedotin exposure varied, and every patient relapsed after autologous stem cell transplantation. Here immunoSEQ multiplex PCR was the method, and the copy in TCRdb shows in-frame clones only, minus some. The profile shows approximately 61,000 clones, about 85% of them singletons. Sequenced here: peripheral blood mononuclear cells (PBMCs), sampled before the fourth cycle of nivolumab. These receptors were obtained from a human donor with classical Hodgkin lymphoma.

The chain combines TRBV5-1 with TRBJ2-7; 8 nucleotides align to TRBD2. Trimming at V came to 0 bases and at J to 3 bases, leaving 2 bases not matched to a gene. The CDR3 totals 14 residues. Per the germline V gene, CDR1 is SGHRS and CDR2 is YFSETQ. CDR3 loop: CASSLGGLDYEQYF. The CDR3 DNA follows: TGCGCCAGCAGCTTGGGGGGACTAGACTACGAGCAGTACTTC.

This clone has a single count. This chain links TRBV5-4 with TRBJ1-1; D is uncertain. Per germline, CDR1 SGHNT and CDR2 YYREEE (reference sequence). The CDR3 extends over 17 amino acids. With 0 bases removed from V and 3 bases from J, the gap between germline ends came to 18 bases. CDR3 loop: CASSLGARVLSDTEAFF. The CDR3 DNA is TGTGCCAGCAGCTTGGGGGCTCGGGTTCTATCGGACACTGAAGCTTTCTTT.

The CDR3: CASTRDFQETQYF. CDR3 coding DNA: TGTGCCAGCACCCGGGACTTCCAAGAGACCCAGTACTTC. This rearrangement joins TRBV25-1 to TRBJ2-5, with D possibly matching TRBD2 (6 bases). Germline loops: CDR1 MGHDK, CDR2 SYGVNS. Trimming removed 7 bases at V and 1 base at J, with 10 bases between. The CDR3 is made up of 13 amino acids.

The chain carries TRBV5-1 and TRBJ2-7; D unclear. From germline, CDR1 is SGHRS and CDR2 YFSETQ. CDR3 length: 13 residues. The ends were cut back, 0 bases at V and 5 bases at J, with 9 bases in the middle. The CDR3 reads CASSLGPANEQYF. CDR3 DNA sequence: TGCGCCAGCAGCTTGGGACCGGCCAACGAGCAGTACTTC.

CDR3 sequence: CASSLGSGVNEQFF. Here the CDR3 DNA reads TGTGCCAGCAGTTTAGGTAGCGGAGTTAATGAGCAGTTCTTC. The rearrangement links TRBV27 to TRBJ2-1, with a weak D call TRBD2 (6 bases). The CDR3 sequence is 14 residues long. Germline lookup yields CDR1 MNHEY and CDR2 SMNVEV (reference sequence). Trimming removed 2 bases from V and 7 bases from J, with 12 bases in between.

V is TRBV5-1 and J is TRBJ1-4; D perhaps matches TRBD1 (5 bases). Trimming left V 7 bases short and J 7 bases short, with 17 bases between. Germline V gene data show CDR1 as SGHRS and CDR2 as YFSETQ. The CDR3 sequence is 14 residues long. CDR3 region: CASSRTGEGEKLFF. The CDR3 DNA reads TGCGCCAGCTCCCGGACGGGGGAAGGTGAAAAACTGTTTTTT.

The CDR3 loop reads CASFSGGTDTQYF. The CDR3 coding sequence is TGTGCCAGCTTTAGCGGGGGCACAGATACGCAGTATTTT. V and J are TRBV18 and TRBJ2-3; 8 nucleotides line up with TRBD2. Germline CDR1 is KGHSH and CDR2 is LQKENI. CDR3 length: 13 residues. V shed 7 bases, J shed 1 base, and the junction held 1 base outside the gene matches.

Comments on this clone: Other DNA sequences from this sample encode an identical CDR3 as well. DNA of the CDR3: TGCGCCAGTAGGACTAGCGGGGGGGATTCAGATACGCAGTATTTT. Its protein product is CASRTSGGDSDTQYF. The chain employs TRBV5-1 and TRBJ2-3, with 15 bases lining up with TRBD2. With V trimmed by 8 bases and J by 4 bases, 5 bases remained unmatched. This CDR3 contains 15 residues. Germline loops: CDR1 SGHRS, CDR2 YFSETQ.

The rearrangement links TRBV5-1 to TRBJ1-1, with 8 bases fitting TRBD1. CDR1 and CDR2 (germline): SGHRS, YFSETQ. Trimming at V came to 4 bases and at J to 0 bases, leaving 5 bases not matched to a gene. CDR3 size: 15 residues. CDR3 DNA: TGCGCCAGCAGCCGAGACAGGGGAATGAACACTGAAGCTTTCTTT. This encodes CASSRDRGMNTEAFF. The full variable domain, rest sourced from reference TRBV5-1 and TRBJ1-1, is KAGVTQTPRYLIKTRGQQVTLSCSPISGHRSVSWYQQTPGQGLQFLFEYFSETQRNKGNFPGRFSGRQFSNSRSEMNVSTLELGDSALYLCASSRDRGMNTEAFFGQGTRLTVV.

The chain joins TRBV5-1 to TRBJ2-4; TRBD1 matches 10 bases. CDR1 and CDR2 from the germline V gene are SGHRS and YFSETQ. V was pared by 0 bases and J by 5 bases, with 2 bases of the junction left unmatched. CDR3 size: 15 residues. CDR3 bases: TGCGCCAGCAGCTTGGGTGGGACAGGGGAAAACATTCAGTACTTC. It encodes CASSLGGTGENIQYF. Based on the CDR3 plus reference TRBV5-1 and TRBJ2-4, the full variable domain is KAGVTQTPRYLIKTRGQQVTLSCSPISGHRSVSWYQQTPGQGLQFLFEYFSETQRNKGNFPGRFSGRQFSNSRSEMNVSTLELGDSALYLCASSLGGTGENIQYFGAGTRLSVL.

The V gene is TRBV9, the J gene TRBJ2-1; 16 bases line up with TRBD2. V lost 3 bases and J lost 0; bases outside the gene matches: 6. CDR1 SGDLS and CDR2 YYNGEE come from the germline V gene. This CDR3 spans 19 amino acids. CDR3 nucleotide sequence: TGTGCCAGCAGCGAGCCTGGGACTAGCGGGGGGGCCTCCTACAATGAGCAGTTCTTC. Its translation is CASSEPGTSGGASYNEQFF.

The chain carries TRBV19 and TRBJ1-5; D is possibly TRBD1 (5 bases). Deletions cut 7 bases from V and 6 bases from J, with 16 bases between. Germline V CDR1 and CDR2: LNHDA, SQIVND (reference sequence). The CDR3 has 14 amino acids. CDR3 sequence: CASKVRGETQPQHF. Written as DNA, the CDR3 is TGTGCCAGTAAAGTAAGGGGCGAGACTCAGCCCCAGCATTTT.

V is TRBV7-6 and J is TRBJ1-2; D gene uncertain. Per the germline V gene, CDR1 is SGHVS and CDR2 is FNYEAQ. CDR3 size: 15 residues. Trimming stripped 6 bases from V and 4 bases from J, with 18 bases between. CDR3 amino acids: CASSPERGRVYGYTF. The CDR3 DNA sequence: TGTGCCAGCAGTCCAGAAAGAGGGCGAGTCTATGGCTACACCTTC.

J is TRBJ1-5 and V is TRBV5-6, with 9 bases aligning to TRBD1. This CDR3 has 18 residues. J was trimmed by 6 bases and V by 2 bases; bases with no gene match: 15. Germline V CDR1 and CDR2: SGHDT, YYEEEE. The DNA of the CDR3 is TGTGCCAGCAGCTTAAACCCCCGGACAGGGGCTCGGGGTCAGCCCCAGCATTTT. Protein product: CASSLNPRTGARGQPQHF.

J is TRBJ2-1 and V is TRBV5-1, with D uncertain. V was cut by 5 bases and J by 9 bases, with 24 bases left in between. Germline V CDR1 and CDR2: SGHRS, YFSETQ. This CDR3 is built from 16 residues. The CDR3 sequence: CASSPTSIAVTGEQFF. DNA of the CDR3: TGCGCCAGCAGTCCCACCTCGATAGCAGTTACGGGTGAGCAGTTCTTC. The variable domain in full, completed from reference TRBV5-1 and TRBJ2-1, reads KAGVTQTPRYLIKTRGQQVTLSCSPISGHRSVSWYQQTPGQGLQFLFEYFSETQRNKGNFPGRFSGRQFSNSRSEMNVSTLELGDSALYLCASSPTSIAVTGEQFFGPGTRLTVL.

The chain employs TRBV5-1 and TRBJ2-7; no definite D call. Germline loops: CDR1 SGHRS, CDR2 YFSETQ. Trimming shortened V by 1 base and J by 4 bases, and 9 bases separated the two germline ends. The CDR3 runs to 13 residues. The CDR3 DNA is TGCGCCAGCAGCTTGTATCAAGGGTACGAGCAGTACTTC. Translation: CASSLYQGYEQYF.

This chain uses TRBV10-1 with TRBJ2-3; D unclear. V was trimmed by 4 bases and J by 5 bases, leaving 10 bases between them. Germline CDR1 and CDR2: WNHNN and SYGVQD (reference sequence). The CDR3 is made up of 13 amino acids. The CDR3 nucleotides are TGCGCCAGCAGTGCTGGGTCGAGAGATACGCAGTATTTT. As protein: CASSAGSRDTQYF.

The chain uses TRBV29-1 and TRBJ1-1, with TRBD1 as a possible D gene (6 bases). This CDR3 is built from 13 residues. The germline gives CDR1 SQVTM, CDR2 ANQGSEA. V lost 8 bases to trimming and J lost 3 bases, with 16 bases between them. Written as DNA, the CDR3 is TGCAGCTACCACAGGGAGGAGGACACTGAAGCTTTCTTT. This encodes CSYHREEDTEAFF.

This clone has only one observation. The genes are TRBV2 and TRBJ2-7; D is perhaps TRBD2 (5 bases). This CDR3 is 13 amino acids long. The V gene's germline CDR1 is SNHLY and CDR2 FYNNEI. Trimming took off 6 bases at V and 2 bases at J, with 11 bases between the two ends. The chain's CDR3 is CASRRDGTYEQYF. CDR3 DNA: TGTGCCAGCAGGAGAGACGGGACCTACGAGCAGTACTTC.

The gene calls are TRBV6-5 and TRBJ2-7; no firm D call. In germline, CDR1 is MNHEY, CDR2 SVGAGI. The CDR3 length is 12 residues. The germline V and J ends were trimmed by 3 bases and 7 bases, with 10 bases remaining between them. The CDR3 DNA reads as TGTGCCAGCAGTTATTCCCTTAAGGAGCAGTACTTC. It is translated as CASSYSLKEQYF.

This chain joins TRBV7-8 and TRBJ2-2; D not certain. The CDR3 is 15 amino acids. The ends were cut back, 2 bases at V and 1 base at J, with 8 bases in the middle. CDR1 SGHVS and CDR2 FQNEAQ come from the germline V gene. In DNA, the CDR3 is TGTGCCAGCAGCTTAAGGGATTTGAACACCGGGGAGCTGTTTTTT. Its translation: CASSLRDLNTGELFF.

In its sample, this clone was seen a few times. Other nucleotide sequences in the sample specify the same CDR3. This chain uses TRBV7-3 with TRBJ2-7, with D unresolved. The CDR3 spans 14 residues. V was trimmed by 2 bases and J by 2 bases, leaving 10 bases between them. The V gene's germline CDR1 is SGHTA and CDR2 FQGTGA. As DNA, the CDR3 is TGTGCCAGCAGCTTATTGTCGGGCCCCTACGAGCAGTACTTC. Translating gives CASSLLSGPYEQYF.